The source of this T cell receptor beta chain is a study of blood T cell repertoires in COVID-19. For the study at large: Both acute and convalescent COVID-19 samples were obtained from the United States, Italy and Spain. PBMCs, B-cell-depleted T cells, or T cells provided the cDNA or gDNA that made up the material.

This clone was seen only a few times. The assay was immunoSEQ multiplex PCR, and TCRdb's table has in-frame clones only and misses some. Of around 100,000 clones listed, approximately 80% were seen once; the top ten hold about 5%. Germline V gives CDR1 SGHVS, CDR2 FQNEAQ. J was trimmed by 8 bases and V by 5 bases; bases with no gene match: 5. The CDR3 covers 14 residues. Sequencing input: peripheral blood. The TCR was taken from a man aged 55 to 69 with acute or convalescent COVID-19. The gene calls are TRBV7-8 and TRBJ2-3; TRBD2 agrees at 12 bases. CDR3 bases: TGTGCCAGCAGCCCTAGCGGGGGGGCCGGTACGCAGTATTTT. This translates into CASSPSGGAGTQYF.